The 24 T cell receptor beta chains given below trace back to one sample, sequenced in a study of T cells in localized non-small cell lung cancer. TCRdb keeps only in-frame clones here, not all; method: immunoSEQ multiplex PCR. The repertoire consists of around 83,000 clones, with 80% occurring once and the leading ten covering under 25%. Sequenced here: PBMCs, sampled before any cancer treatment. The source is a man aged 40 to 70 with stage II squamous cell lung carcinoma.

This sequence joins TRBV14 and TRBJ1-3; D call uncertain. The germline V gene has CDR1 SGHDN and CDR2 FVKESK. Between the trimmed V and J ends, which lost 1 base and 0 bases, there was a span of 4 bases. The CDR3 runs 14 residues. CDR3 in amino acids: CASSQALSGNTIYF. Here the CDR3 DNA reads TGTGCCAGCAGCCAAGCCCTCTCTGGAAACACCATATATTTT.

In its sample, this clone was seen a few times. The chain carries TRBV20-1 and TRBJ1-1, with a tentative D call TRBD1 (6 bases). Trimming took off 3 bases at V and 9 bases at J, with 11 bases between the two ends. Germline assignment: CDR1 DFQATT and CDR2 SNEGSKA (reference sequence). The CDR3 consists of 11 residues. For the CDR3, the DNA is TGCAGTGCTAGGACAGGCAGAAAAGCTTTCTTT. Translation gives CSARTGRKAFF.

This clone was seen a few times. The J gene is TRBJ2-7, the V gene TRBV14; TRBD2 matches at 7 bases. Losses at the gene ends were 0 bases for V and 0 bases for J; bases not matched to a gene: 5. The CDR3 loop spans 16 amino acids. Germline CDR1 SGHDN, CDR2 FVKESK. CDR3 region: CASSQETRTSSYEQYF. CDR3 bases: TGTGCCAGCAGCCAAGAAACGAGGACTAGCTCCTACGAGCAGTACTTC.

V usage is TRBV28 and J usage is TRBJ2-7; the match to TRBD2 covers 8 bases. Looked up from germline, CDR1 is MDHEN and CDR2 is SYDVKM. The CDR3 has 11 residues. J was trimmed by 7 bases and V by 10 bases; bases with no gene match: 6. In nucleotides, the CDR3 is TGTGCCATCGGGGGGGGCCGGGAGCAGTACTTC. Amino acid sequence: CAIGGGREQYF.

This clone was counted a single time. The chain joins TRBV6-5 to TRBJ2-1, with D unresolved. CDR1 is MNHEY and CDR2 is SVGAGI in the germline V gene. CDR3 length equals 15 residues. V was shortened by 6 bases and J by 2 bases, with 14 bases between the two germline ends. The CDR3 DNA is TGTGCCAGCAGCCCCGTCGATCGGACCTACAATGAGCAGTTCTTC. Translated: CASSPVDRTYNEQFF.

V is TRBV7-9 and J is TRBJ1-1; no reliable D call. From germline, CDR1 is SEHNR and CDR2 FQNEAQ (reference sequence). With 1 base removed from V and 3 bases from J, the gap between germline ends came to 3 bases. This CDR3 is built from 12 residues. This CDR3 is CASSLGYTEAFF. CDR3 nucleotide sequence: TGTGCCAGCAGCTTAGGTTACACTGAAGCTTTCTTT.

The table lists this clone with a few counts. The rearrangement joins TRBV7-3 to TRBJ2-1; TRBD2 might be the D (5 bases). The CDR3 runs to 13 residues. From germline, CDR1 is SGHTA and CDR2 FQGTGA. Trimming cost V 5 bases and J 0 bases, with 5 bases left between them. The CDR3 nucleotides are TGTGCCAGCAGCCGGGACTCCTACAATGAGCAGTTCTTC. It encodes CASSRDSYNEQFF.

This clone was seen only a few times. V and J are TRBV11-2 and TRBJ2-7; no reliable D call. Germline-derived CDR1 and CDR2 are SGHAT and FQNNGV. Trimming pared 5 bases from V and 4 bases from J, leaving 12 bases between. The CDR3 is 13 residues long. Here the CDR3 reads CASSRTVQYEQYF. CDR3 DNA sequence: TGTGCCAGCAGCCGGACGGTTCAATACGAGCAGTACTTC. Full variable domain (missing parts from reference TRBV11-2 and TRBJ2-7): EAGVAQSPRYKIIEKRQSVAFWCNPISGHATLYWYQQILGQGPKLLIQFQNNGVVDDSQLPKDRFSAERLKGVDSTLKIQPAKLEDSAVYLCASSRTVQYEQYFGPGTRLTVT.

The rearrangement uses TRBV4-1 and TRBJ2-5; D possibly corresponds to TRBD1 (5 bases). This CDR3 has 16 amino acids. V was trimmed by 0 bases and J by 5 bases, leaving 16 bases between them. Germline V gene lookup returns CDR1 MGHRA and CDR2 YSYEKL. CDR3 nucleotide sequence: TGCGCCAGCAGCCAAGAGCCAGGGCTTCGGTTGGAGACCCAGTACTTC. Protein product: CASSQEPGLRLETQYF.

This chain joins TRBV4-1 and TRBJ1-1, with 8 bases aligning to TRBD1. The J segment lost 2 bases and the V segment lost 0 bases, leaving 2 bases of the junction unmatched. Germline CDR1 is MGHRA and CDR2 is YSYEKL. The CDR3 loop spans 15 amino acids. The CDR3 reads CASSQEQGVNTEAFF. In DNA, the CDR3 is TGCGCCAGCAGCCAAGAACAGGGGGTTAACACTGAAGCTTTCTTT.

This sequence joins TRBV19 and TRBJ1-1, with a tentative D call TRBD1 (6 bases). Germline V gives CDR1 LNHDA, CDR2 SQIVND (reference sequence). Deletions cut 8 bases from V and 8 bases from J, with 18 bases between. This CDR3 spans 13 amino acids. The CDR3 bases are TGTGCCAGTTCAGAGCGGGGGGGCGCCGAAGCTTTCTTT. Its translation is CASSERGGAEAFF.

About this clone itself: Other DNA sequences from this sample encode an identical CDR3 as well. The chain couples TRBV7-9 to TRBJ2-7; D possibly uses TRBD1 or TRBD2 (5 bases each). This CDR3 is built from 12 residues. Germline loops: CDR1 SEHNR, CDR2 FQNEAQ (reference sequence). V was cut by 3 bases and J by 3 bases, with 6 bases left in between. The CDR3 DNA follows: TGTGCCAGCAGCTTGGGGGACTACGAGCAGTACTTC. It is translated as CASSLGDYEQYF.

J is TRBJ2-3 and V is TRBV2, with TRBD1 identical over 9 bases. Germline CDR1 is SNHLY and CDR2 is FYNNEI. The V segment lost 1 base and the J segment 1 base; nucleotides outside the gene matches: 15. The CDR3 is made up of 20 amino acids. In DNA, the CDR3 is TGTGCCAGCAGTGAAGGAGAGGGACAGGGACGATTGTCCGGCACAGATACGCAGTATTTT. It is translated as CASSEGEGQGRLSGTDTQYF.

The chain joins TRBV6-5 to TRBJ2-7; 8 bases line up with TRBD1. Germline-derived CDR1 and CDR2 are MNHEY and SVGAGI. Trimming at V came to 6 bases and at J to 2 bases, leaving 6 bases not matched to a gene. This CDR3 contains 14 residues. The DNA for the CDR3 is TGTGCCAGCAGCCTCGGACAGGGCACCTACGAGCAGTACTTC. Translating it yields CASSLGQGTYEQYF.

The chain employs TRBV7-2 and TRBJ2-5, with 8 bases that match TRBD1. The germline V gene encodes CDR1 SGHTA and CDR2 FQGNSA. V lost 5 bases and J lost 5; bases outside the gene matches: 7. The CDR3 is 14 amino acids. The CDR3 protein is CASSLQGVGETQYF. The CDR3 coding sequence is TGTGCCAGCAGCCTACAGGGGGTCGGGGAGACCCAGTACTTC.

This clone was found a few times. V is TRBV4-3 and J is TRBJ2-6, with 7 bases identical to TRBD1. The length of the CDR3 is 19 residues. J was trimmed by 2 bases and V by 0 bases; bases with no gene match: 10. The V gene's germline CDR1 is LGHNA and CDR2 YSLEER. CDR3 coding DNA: TGCGCCAGCAGCCAAGATTGGCGCCAGGGGGTGGCTGGGGCCAACGTCCTGACTTTC. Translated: CASSQDWRQGVAGANVLTF.

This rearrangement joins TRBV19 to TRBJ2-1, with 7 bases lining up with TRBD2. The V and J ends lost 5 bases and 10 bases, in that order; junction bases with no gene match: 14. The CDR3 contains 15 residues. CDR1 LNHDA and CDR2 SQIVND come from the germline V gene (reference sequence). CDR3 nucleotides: TGTGCCAGTAGTTTCTCCGGGACTACCTCCAGGGAGCAGTTCTTC. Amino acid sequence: CASSFSGTTSREQFF.

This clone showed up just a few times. CDR3 protein: CASRSRGDNSPLHF. In DNA, the CDR3 is TGTGCCAGCAGGTCGCGGGGGGATAATTCACCCCTCCACTTT. The chain employs TRBV6-6 and TRBJ1-6; the D gene is possibly TRBD1 (5 bases). Deletions cut 6 bases from V and 5 bases from J, with 11 bases between. The CDR3 covers 14 residues. Germline lookup yields CDR1 MNHNY and CDR2 SVGAGI (reference sequence).

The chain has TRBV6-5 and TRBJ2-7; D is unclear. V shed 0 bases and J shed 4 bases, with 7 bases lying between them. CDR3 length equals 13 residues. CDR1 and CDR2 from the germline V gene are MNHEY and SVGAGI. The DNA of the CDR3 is TGTGCCAGCAGTTACTCGGGCAGGTACGAGCAGTACTTC. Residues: CASSYSGRYEQYF.

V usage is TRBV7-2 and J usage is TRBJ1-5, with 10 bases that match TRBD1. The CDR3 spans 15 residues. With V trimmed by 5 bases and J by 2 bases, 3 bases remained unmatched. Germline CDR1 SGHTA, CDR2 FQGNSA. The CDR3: CASSTTGGGNQPQHF. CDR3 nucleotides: TGTGCCAGCAGCACGACAGGGGGCGGCAATCAGCCCCAGCATTTT.

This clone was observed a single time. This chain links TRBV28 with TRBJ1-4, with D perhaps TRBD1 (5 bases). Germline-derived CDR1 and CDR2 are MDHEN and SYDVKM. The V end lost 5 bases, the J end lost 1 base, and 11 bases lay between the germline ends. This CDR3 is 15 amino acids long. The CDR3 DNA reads TGTGCCAGCAGTCTTACTGGGGGAACTAATGAAAAACTGTTTTTT. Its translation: CASSLTGGTNEKLFF.

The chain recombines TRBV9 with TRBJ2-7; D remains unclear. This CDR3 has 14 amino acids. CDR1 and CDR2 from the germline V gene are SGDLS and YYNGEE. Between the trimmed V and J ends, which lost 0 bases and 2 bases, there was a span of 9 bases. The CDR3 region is CASSVGTSTYEQYF. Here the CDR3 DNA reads TGTGCCAGCAGCGTAGGCACGTCGACCTACGAGCAGTACTTC.

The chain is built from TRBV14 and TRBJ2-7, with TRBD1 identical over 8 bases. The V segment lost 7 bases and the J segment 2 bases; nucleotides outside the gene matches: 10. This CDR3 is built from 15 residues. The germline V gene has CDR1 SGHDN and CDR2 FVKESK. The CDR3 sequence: CASTRGTGLTYEQYF. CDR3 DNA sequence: TGTGCCAGCACCCGCGGGACAGGCCTTACCTACGAGCAGTACTTC.

Here the CDR3 reads CASSLEGWPTNYGYTF. CDR3 in DNA: TGTGCCAGCAGCTTGGAGGGGTGGCCTACTAACTATGGCTACACCTTC. V is TRBV5-6 and J is TRBJ1-2; maybe TRBD1 (5 bases). CDR1 SGHDT and CDR2 YYEEEE come from the germline V gene. CDR3 length: 16 residues. Trimming shortened V by 0 bases and J by 0 bases, and 12 bases separated the two germline ends.